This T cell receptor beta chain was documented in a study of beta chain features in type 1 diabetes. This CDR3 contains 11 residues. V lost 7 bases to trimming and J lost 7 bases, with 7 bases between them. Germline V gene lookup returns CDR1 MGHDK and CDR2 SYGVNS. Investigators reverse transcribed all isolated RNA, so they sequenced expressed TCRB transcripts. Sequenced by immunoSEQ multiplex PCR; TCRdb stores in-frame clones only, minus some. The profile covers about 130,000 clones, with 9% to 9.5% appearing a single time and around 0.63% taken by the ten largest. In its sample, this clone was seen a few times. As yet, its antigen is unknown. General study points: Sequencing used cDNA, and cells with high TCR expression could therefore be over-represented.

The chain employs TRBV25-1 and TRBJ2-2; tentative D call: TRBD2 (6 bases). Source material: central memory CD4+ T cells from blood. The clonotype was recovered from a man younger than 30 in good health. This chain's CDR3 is CASNGGGELFF. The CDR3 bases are TGTGCCAGCAACGGGGGCGGGGAGCTGTTTTTT.